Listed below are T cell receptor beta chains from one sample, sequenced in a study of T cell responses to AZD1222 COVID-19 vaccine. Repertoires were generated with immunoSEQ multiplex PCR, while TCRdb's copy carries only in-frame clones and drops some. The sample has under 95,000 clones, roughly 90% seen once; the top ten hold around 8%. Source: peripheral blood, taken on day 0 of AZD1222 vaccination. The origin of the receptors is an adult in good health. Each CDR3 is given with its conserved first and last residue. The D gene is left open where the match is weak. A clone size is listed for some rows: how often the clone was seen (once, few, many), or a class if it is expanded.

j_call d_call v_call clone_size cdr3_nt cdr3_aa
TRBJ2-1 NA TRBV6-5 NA TGTGCCAGCAGTTACAGTGACTACAATGAGCAGTTCTTC CASSYSDYNEQFF
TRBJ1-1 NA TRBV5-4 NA TGTGCCAGCAGCTCCCCTTGGGATGGGGACACTGAAGCTTTCTTT CASSSPWDGDTEAFF
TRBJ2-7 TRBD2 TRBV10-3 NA TGTGCCATCAGTGTGGGAGGGAACATGGGGGTAGCCCACGAGCAGTACTTC CAISVGGNMGVAHEQYF
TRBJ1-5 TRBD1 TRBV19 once TGTGCCAGTAGTGGACAGGGTCATCAGCCCCAGCATTTT CASSGQGHQPQHF
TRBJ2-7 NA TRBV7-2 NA TGTGCCAGCAGCTTTAATAGGGTACGCTACGAGCAGTACTTC CASSFNRVRYEQYF
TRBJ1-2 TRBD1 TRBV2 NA TGTGCCAGCATACTGCCGACAGGGCCGAGGGGTGGCTACACCTTC CASILPTGPRGGYTF
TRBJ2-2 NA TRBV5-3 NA TGTGCCAGAAGAACCAGGGGACTCGCGTTGGGAGGAGCTGGGGAGCTGTTTTTT CARRTRGLALGGAGELFF
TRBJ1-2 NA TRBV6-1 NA TGTGCCAGCAGACTAGGGGAGGCCGGTGGCTACACCTTC CASRLGEAGGYTF
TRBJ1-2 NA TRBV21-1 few TGTGCCAGCGACCGGAAGTTGCGTGGCTACACCTTC CASDRKLRGYTF
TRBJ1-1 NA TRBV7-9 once TGTGCCAGCAGCTTAGAGTTACCCAGCGGAGGAGGGGACACTGAAGCTTTCTTT CASSLELPSGGGDTEAFF
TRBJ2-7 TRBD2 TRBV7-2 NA TGTGCCAGCAGCTTCAGCGGGGGGGCCTACGAGCAGTACTTC CASSFSGGAYEQYF
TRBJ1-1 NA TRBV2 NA TGTGCCAGCACCGACGACGGGGGAGGAGACATGAACACTGAAGCTTTCTTT CASTDDGGGDMNTEAFF
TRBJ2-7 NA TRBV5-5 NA TGTGCCAGCAGCCCAGGTTACTACGAGCAGTACTTC CASSPGYYEQYF
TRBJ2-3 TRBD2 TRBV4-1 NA TGCGCCAGCAGCCGATTGGGACTAGCGGGGGGGCGAGTCACAGATACGCAGTATTTT CASSRLGLAGGRVTDTQYF
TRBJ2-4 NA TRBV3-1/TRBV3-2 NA TGTGCCAGCAGCCTCCGGTTGACGGGTTCCAAAAACATTCAGTACTTC CASSLRLTGSKNIQYF
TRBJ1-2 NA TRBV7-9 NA TGTGCCAGCAGCTTAGACCGCGGGGGAAAGCACTATGGCTACACCTTC CASSLDRGGKHYGYTF
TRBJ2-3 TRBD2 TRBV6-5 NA TGTGCCAGCAGTTCCGCAGCGGGGGGCACAGATACGCAGTATTTT CASSSAAGGTDTQYF
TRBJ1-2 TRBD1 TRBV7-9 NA TGTGCCAGCAGCTTTGATACAGGGGCAGTTGACGGCTATGGCTACACCTTC CASSFDTGAVDGYGYTF
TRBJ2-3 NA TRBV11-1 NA TGTGCCAGCAGCTATATGGGGGCCGAGGGCACAGATACGCAGTATTTT CASSYMGAEGTDTQYF
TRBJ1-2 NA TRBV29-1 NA TGCAGCGCCGGGAGGGAATCAAGGTATGGCTACACCTTC CSAGRESRYGYTF
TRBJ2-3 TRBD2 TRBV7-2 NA TGTGCCAGCAATCCGGGACTAGCCACAGATACGCAGTATTTT CASNPGLATDTQYF
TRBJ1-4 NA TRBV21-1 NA TGTGCCAGCATTTTCAGTCTGGCTGCTAATGAAAAACTGTTTTTT CASIFSLAANEKLFF
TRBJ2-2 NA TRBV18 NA TGTGCCAGCTCACCGGTCAGTAGTCGGAACACCGGGGAGCTGTTTTTT CASSPVSSRNTGELFF
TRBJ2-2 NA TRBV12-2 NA TGTGCAAGTCGCTTAGTACCGGGAATAAGGACCGGGGAGCTGTTTTTT CASRLVPGIRTGELFF
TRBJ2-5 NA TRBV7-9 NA TGTGCCAGCAGCCCGAGGAGGGGATCGGCAGAGACCCAGTACTTC CASSPRRGSAETQYF
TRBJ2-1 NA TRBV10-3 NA TGTGCCATCAGTGAGCCCTATGAAGACAATGAGCAGTTCTTC CAISEPYEDNEQFF
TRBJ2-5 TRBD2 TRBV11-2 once TGTGCCAGCAGCTTAGGCGGGGGGAACCAAGAGACCCAGTACTTC CASSLGGGNQETQYF
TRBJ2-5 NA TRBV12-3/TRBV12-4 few TGTGCCAGCACAGGGGGGAACCAAGAGACCCAGTACTTC CASTGGNQETQYF
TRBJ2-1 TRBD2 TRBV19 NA TGTGCCAGTAGTATAGATCCATGGGGACTAGCGGCTCCGGGGGGAAGGTTCTTC CASSIDPWGLAAPGGRFF
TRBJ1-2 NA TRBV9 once TGTGCCAGCAGCGTAATCGGGACACCGTATGGCTACACCTTC CASSVIGTPYGYTF
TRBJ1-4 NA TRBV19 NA TGTGCCAGTAGTGCCGGGGGCGAGGGGGAACTGTTTTTT CASSAGGEGELFF
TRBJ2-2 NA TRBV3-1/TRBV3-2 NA TGTGCCAGCAGCCAAGCCCAGGTCCTCCCCGGGGAGCTGTTTTTT CASSQAQVLPGELFF
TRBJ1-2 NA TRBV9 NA TGTGCCAGCAGCGCGCAGGGATTAGCCTATGGCTACACCTTC CASSAQGLAYGYTF
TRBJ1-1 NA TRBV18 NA TGTGCCAGCTCACCAACGATAGACACACAGGGAAGGACTGAAGCTTTCTTT CASSPTIDTQGRTEAFF
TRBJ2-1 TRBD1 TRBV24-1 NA TGTGCCACCAGTGACGACAGGGGTGAACACAATGAGCAGTTCTTC CATSDDRGEHNEQFF
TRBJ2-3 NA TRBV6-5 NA TGTGCCAGCAGTAGCCTCCCACGGAGCACAGATACGCAGTATTTT CASSSLPRSTDTQYF
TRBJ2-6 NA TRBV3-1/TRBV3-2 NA TGTGCCAGCAGCCCGCGCGGGGCTGGGGCCAACGTCCTGACTTTC CASSPRGAGANVLTF
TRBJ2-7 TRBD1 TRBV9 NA TGTGCCAGCAGCGCCGGACAGGGCCCCTACGAGCAGTACTTC CASSAGQGPYEQYF
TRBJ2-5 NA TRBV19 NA TGTGCCAGTAGTATCGCCAGGATGAGTCAAGAGACCCAGTACTTC CASSIARMSQETQYF
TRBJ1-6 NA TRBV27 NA TGTGCCAGCAGCAGAGGTGGGGGGACGAATTCACCCCTCCACTTT CASSRGGGTNSPLHF
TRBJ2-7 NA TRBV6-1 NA TGTGCCAGCAGTGAAGCGGGCAGTGGATCTACGAGGTACTTC CASSEAGSGSTRYF